The 7 T cell receptor beta chains below all came from one sample that was sequenced in a study of glioma-infiltrating T cells. TCR alpha and beta CDR3 regions were amplified from RNA using iRepertoire nested multiplex PCR. TCRdb processed the multiplex PCR reads anew with MiXCR; each CDR3 protein has one entry. The top ten hold just over 20% of the sample, which has about 190,000 distinct CDR3 sequences, over 30% seen once. The sample comprised glioma tissue, nonneoplastic brain tissue, or PBMCs (not recorded which). The source is a human donor with low-grade glioma or glioblastoma, undergoing nonglioma brain surgery, or in good health (not recorded which).

In the case of this clonotype: A much larger clone differs from this one at a single base, so this may be a read error. The V gene is TRBV7-2, the J gene TRBJ2-5; 8 bases align to TRBD2. The CDR3 totals 14 residues. The J segment lost 9 bases and the V segment lost 0 bases, leaving 6 bases of the junction unmatched. CDR1 and CDR2 (germline): SGHTA, FQGNSA. DNA of the CDR3: TGTGCCAGCAGCTTAGCGCCTAGCGGGTCGCCCCAGTACTTC. Amino acid sequence: CASSLAPSGSPQYF.

Concerning this clonotype: A much larger clone differs by one base, so this may be a read error. The chain carries TRBV4-1 and TRBJ2-5, with a tentative D call TRBD2 (6 bases). Germline values: CDR1 MGHRA, CDR2 YSYEKL. The CDR3 extends over 16 amino acids. DNA of the CDR3: TGCTCCAGCAGCGAGGAGGCCGGGGGTTACCAAGAGACCCAGTACTTC. Protein: CSSSEEAGGYQETQYF.

This clonotype was counted at least ten times. The chain is built from TRBV20-1 and TRBJ1-6; the D gene is possibly TRBD1 (6 bases). The V gene's germline CDR1 is DFQATT and CDR2 SNEGSKA (reference sequence). V shed 1 base and J shed 10 bases, with 14 bases lying between them. This CDR3 is 14 amino acids long. The CDR3 nucleotides are TGCAGTGCTAGAGCTTTTCAGGGGCAATCACCCCTCCACTTT. Its protein is CSARAFQGQSPLHF.

As regards this clonotype: With a much larger clone just one base away, this may be a read error. The chain recombines TRBV7-8 with TRBJ2-3; D might be TRBD2 (5 bases). CDR3 size: 15 residues. From germline, CDR1 is SGHVS and CDR2 FQNEAQ. Trimming took off 5 bases at V and 0 bases at J, with 12 bases between the two ends. CDR3 sequence reads: CASSPERVSTDTQYF. CDR3 DNA: TGTGCCAGCAGCCCCGAGAGGGTTAGCACAGATACGCAGTATTTT.

This clonotype was observed a few times. The gene calls are TRBV7-2 and TRBJ2-5; D gene ambiguous. Germline V gene lookup returns CDR1 SGHTA and CDR2 FQGNSA. V was cut by 5 bases and J by 5 bases, with 9 bases left in between. The length of the CDR3 is 12 residues. This chain's CDR3 is CASSVLSETQYF. The CDR3 nucleotides read TGTGCCAGCAGCGTCCTCTCGGAGACCCAGTACTTC.

This clonotype turned up a few times. The chain is built from TRBV3-1 and TRBJ1-4, with D possibly matching TRBD1 (6 bases). The length of the CDR3 is 16 residues. V was shortened by 1 base and J by 4 bases, with 13 bases between the two germline ends. In germline, CDR1 is LGHDT, CDR2 YNNKEL (reference sequence). CDR3 protein: CASSQGWGADNEKLFF. Written as DNA, the CDR3 is TGTGCCAGCAGCCAAGGTTGGGGGGCGGATAATGAAAAACTGTTTTTT.

With respect to this clonotype: A single base separates this from a much larger clone, so it may be a read error. The chain joins TRBV18 to TRBJ2-3; D may be TRBD1 or TRBD2 (5 bases each). This CDR3 spans 15 amino acids. Germline CDR1 KGHSH, CDR2 LQKENI. Here the CDR3 reads CAISPQEMGADTQYF. The CDR3 DNA follows: TGTGCCATCTCACCACAGGAAATGGGGGCAGATACGCAGTATTTT. Drawing the rest from reference TRBV18 and TRBJ2-3, the complete variable domain is NAGVMQNPRHLVRRRGQEARLRCSPMKGHSHVYWYRQLPEEGLKFMVYLQKENIIDESGMPKERFSAEFPKEGPSILRIQQVVRGDSAAYFCAISPQEMGADTQYFGPGTRLTVL.